The 16 T cell receptor beta chains below all came from one sample that was sequenced in a study of OX40 agonist ivuxolimab in advanced cancers. The protocol was immunoSEQ multiplex PCR, while the TCRdb copy is restricted to in-frame clones and leaves out a portion. The sample carries tens of thousands of clones, approximately 86% recorded once. The material sequenced was CD4+ or CD8+ T cells sorted from blood, taken in a trial of the OX40 agonist ivuxolimab. These TCRs come from an adult with an advanced solid tumor such as melanoma, head and neck, liver or kidney cancer.

The chain uses TRBV4-1 and TRBJ2-3, with D unclear. V was trimmed by 6 bases and J by 4 bases, leaving 11 bases between them. Germline lookup yields CDR1 MGHRA and CDR2 YSYEKL. The CDR3 runs to 13 residues. CDR3 coding DNA: TGCGCCAGCAGTCCCTCTTTGGCAGATACGCAGTATTTT. Protein product: CASSPSLADTQYF.

The chain is built from TRBV7-9 and TRBJ1-4, with 7 bases aligning to TRBD1. Germline CDR1 is SEHNR and CDR2 is FQNEAQ (reference sequence). With V trimmed by 2 bases and J by 8 bases, 5 bases remained unmatched. This CDR3 has 14 residues. The CDR3 loop is CASSLLQGDEKLFF. The CDR3 coding sequence is TGTGCCAGCAGCTTACTGCAGGGGGACGAAAAACTGTTTTTT.

The chain links TRBV1 to TRBJ2-1; the D call in the table, TRBD1, was not verified against the DNA. TRBV1 is deemed a pseudogene. The CDR3 is made up of 16 amino acids. CDR3 residues: CTSSPPHRGLYNEQFF. The CDR3 region has the DNA TGCACCAGCAGCCCCCCTCACAGGGGGCTCTACAATGAGCAGTTCTTC.

The chain employs TRBV6-1 and TRBJ1-2; D gene ambiguous. Trimming removed 3 bases at V and 7 bases at J, with 9 bases between. Looked up from germline, CDR1 is MNHNS and CDR2 is SASEGT. The CDR3 extends over 12 amino acids. CDR3 sequence reads: CASSDIDAGYTF. The CDR3, as DNA: TGTGCCAGCAGTGATATTGACGCTGGCTACACCTTC.

This clone appeared once. V is TRBV29-1 and J is TRBJ2-3; weak D call: TRBD1 (5 bases). Deletions cut 4 bases from V and 0 bases from J, with 20 bases between. The length of the CDR3 is 17 residues. The germline CDR1 and CDR2 sequences are SQVTM and ANQGSEA. CDR3 sequence: CSVASGIGAWSTDTQYF. The CDR3 DNA follows: TGCAGCGTTGCTTCGGGTATAGGGGCTTGGAGCACAGATACGCAGTATTTT.

The chain is built from TRBV7-2 and TRBJ1-6, with D unresolved. CDR1 and CDR2 (germline): SGHTA, FQGNSA. The CDR3 is made up of 14 amino acids. The germline V and J ends were trimmed by 1 base and 6 bases, with 7 bases remaining between them. The CDR3 DNA reads as TGTGCCAGCAGCTTAGGGCAGTTTAATTCACCCCTCCACTTT. This sequence encodes CASSLGQFNSPLHF.

The chain employs TRBV5-1 and TRBJ2-7; 9 bases match TRBD1. CDR1 and CDR2 from the germline V gene are SGHRS and YFSETQ. V gave up 4 bases and J gave up 5 bases; unmatched junction bases: 13. CDR3 length: 16 residues. CDR3 sequence reads: CASSNGTGHPWDEQYF. CDR3 sequence (DNA): TGCGCCAGCAGCAATGGGACAGGGCACCCTTGGGACGAGCAGTACTTC.

The chain recombines TRBV18 with TRBJ2-7; 9 bases map to TRBD1. CDR1 and CDR2 from the germline V gene are KGHSH and LQKENI. The CDR3 length is 15 residues. The V segment lost 6 bases and the J segment 1 base; nucleotides outside the gene matches: 7. The CDR3 DNA follows: TGTGCCAGCTCTCTGGACAGGGGAGGATCCTACGAGCAGTACTTC. It codes for CASSLDRGGSYEQYF. The full variable domain, rest sourced from reference TRBV18 and TRBJ2-7, is NAGVMQNPRHLVRRRGQEARLRCSPMKGHSHVYWYRQLPEEGLKFMVYLQKENIIDESGMPKERFSAEFPKEGPSILRIQQVVRGDSAAYFCASSLDRGGSYEQYFGPGTRLTVT.

This chain's CDR3 is CASSLGTGRGYTF. CDR3 DNA sequence: TGTGCCAGCAGCTTAGGGACAGGGCGCGGCTACACCTTC. The chain is built from TRBV11-2 and TRBJ1-2, with TRBD1 matching over 8 bases. CDR3 length equals 13 residues. The V gene's germline CDR1 is SGHAT and CDR2 FQNNGV. V lost 1 base, J lost 8 bases, and 3 bases stayed unmatched.

The chain uses TRBV27 and TRBJ1-6; a weak D match, TRBD1 (6 bases). The CDR3 covers 16 residues. V gave up 0 bases and J gave up 8 bases, with 14 bases separating them. The V gene's germline CDR1 is MNHEY and CDR2 SMNVEV (reference sequence). Here the CDR3 reads CASSLSSRGLHSPLHF. CDR3 nucleotide sequence: TGTGCCAGCAGTTTATCGTCCAGGGGCCTACATTCACCCCTCCACTTT.

V is TRBV10-1 and J is TRBJ2-3, with no clear D. Trimming took off 6 bases at V and 2 bases at J, with 18 bases between the two ends. Germline V gene sequence: CDR1 WNHNN, CDR2 SYGVQD (reference sequence). The CDR3 contains 16 residues. In nucleotides, the CDR3 is TGCGCCAGCAGGCCCGCCCTCTCGGTCGACACAGATACGCAGTATTTT. Residues: CASRPALSVDTDTQYF.

J is TRBJ2-5 and V is TRBV2; 8 bases align to TRBD1. The CDR3 is made up of 14 amino acids. Germline loops: CDR1 SNHLY, CDR2 FYNNEI. V dropped 6 bases and J dropped 5; count of bases not matched to a gene: 8. The CDR3: CASSDGDRLETQYF. CDR3 nucleotide sequence: TGTGCCAGCAGCGACGGGGACAGGTTGGAGACCCAGTACTTC.

The V call is TRBV5-1, the J call TRBJ1-3; TRBD1 agrees at 7 bases. V lost 4 bases and J lost 4; bases outside the gene matches: 5. CDR1 and CDR2 from the germline V gene are SGHRS and YFSETQ. This CDR3 comprises 14 residues. CDR3 in amino acids: CASSPTTGGNTIYF. The CDR3 DNA is TGCGCCAGCAGCCCCACGACAGGGGGAAACACCATATATTTT.

As concerns this clone: One end of the junction does not line up with germline, which may come from a read error. The chain couples TRBV7-7 to TRBJ2-1; D may be TRBD2 (6 bases). CDR3 size: 12 residues. Germline assignment: CDR1 SSHAT and CDR2 FNYEAQ (reference sequence). This CDR3 reads CASSLDGGEQFF. CDR3 in DNA: TGTGCTAGCAGCTTAGATGGGGGGGAGCAGTTCTTC. The variable domain in full, with the rest retrieved from reference TRBV7-7 and TRBJ2-1, is GAGVSQSPRYKVTKRGQDVTLRCDPISSHATLYWYQQALGQGPEFLTYFNYEAQPDKSGLPSDRFSAERPEGSISTLTIQRTEQRDSAMYRCASSLDGGEQFFGPGTRLTVL.

This clone was detected a few times. The chain uses TRBV7-9 and TRBJ1-4, with D uncertain. CDR1 is SEHNR and CDR2 is FQNEAQ in the germline V gene (reference sequence). The CDR3 is 13 residues long. Trimming stripped 3 bases from V and 6 bases from J, with 8 bases between. CDR3 coding DNA: TGTGCCAGCAGCTTGGCAAGGGATGAAAAACTGTTTTTT. This gives the protein CASSLARDEKLFF.

The gene calls are TRBV10-3 and TRBJ2-5; D remains ambiguous. Germline V gene sequence: CDR1 ENHRY, CDR2 SYGVKD. Trimming left V 2 bases short and J 5 bases short, with 9 bases between. The CDR3 runs to 13 residues. The CDR3 region is CAISERYGETQYF. CDR3 DNA sequence: TGTGCCATCAGTGAGAGGTATGGCGAGACCCAGTACTTC.